A selection of T cell receptor beta chains follows, all from one sample in a study of blood T cells in healthy people across ages. TCRdb passed the 5' RACE reads through MiXCR, listing each CDR3 protein once. Of around 1,700,000 distinct CDR3 sequences detected, roughly 30% appear once; the ten largest clones hold less than 9.5%. Sample: blood. All receptors come from a woman aged 30 to 39 in good health. CDR3s include the opening cysteine and the closing phenylalanine or tryptophan. A D gene is named only where the DNA matches it firmly. Only part of the rows carry a size: once, few, many, or a class if the clone is expanded.

V	D	J	size	DNA	CDR3
TRBV12-3/TRBV12-4	TRBD1	TRBJ2-4	-	TGTGCCAGCCGACAGGGCGCCCCTAGCATTCAGTACTTC	CASRQGAPSIQYF
TRBV20-1	-	TRBJ2-4	few	TGCAGTGCTCCCCCTAGGGGGGTCCTATCCTTAGCCAAAAACATTCAGTACTTC	CSAPPRGVLSLAKNIQYF
TRBV5-1	-	TRBJ1-2	-	TGCGCCAGCAGCTGGAATCCCGAGTGGGGGGTAGGCTACACCTTC	CASSWNPEWGVGYTF
TRBV20-1	-	TRBJ2-1	few	TGCAGTGCTGGTAAAACTAGGCCGGGGGAGCAGTTCTTC	CSAGKTRPGEQFF
TRBV20-1	-	TRBJ2-6	-	TGCAGTGCCTGGGACACCGCAAGCTCTGGGGCCAACGTCCTGACTTTC	CSAWDTASSGANVLTF
TRBV20-1	-	TRBJ1-4	many	TGCAGTGCTAGTCAGGGAGCAACTAATGAAAAACTGTTTTTT	CSASQGATNEKLFF
TRBV12-3/TRBV12-4	-	TRBJ2-5	many	TGTGCCAGCAGTTCAGCCCCCCCAGCGGTAGAGACCCAGTACTTC	CASSSAPPAVETQYF
TRBV2	-	TRBJ2-2	-	TGTGCCAGCAGTAGGGACTACACCGGGGAGCTGTTTTTT	CASSRDYTGELFF
TRBV5-1	TRBD2	TRBJ2-1	-	TGCGCCAGCAGCTCAACCTCTAGCGGGGGGGCTTTTGAGCAGTTCTTC	CASSSTSSGGAFEQFF
TRBV14	TRBD1	TRBJ2-3	-	TGTGCCAGCAGCGAATTCAGGGGGTCGGGTACGCAGTATTTT	CASSEFRGSGTQYF
TRBV5-5	TRBD1	TRBJ1-5	few	TGTGCCAGCAGCTTGGCGAGGGGGCACCAGCCCCAGCATTTT	CASSLARGHQPQHF
TRBV7-2	-	TRBJ2-3	many	TGTGCCAGCAGCCGAGGAGACAACACAGATACGCAGTATTTT	CASSRGDNTDTQYF
TRBV12-3/TRBV12-4	-	TRBJ2-1	-	TGTGCCAGCAATGCGGTACGCAATGAGCAGTTCTTC	CASNAVRNEQFF
TRBV12-3/TRBV12-4	TRBD1	TRBJ1-2	-	TGTGCCAGCAGTGCTCAGGGGGGTGGTAGTGGCTACACCTTC	CASSAQGGGSGYTF
TRBV4-1	TRBD1	TRBJ2-1	-	TGCGCCAGCAGCCAACATACGGATAGGGGGCCTGAGCAGTTCTTC	CASSQHTDRGPEQFF
TRBV5-1	-	TRBJ1-4	few	TGCGCCAGCAGCCAGGGACCGGATAATGAAAAACTGTTTTTT	CASSQGPDNEKLFF
TRBV25-1	-	TRBJ2-7	few	TGTGCCAGCAGTGATTCTAAAGGGACCCCCTACGAGCAGTACTTC	CASSDSKGTPYEQYF
TRBV6-5	TRBD2	TRBJ2-7	few	TGTGCCAGCGGACTAGCGGGGGGGGCCGAGCAGTACTTC	CASGLAGGAEQYF
TRBV12-3/TRBV12-4	-	TRBJ2-3	-	TGTGCCAGCAATCCACGCGAAGGGATTGGGGATACGCAGTATTTT	CASNPREGIGDTQYF
TRBV9	-	TRBJ2-6	-	TGTGCCAGCAGCGTAGCCTCGGGGGCTGGGGCCAACGTCCTGACTTTC	CASSVASGAGANVLTF
TRBV29-1	-	TRBJ2-4	many	TGCAGCGTTCGCAGACAGGCCAAAAACATTCAGTACTTC	CSVRRQAKNIQYF
TRBV6-6	-	TRBJ2-1	many	TGTGCCAGCAGGGACCCCGCGGGGTCCCCCTACAATGAGCAGTTCTTC	CASRDPAGSPYNEQFF
TRBV12-3/TRBV12-4	-	TRBJ2-1	many	TGTGCCAGCAGGAGTTCCTGGGCCAATGAGCAGTTCTTC	CASRSSWANEQFF
TRBV10-3	TRBD1	TRBJ1-2	few	TGTGCCATCAGTGAGTCGACAGTACTTAACTTACGACAGGGGCACTATGGCTACACCTTC	CAISESTVLNLRQGHYGYTF
TRBV5-1	TRBD2	TRBJ2-6	few	TGCGCCAGCAGCCGCGGACTAGCGGGCACCTCTGGGGCCAACGTCCTGACTTTC	CASSRGLAGTSGANVLTF
TRBV18	TRBD1	TRBJ1-5	many	TGTGCCAGCAGCCCTGACAGGGGGAGCAATCAGCCCCAGCATTTT	CASSPDRGSNQPQHF
TRBV21-1	-	TRBJ2-1	few	TGTGCCAGCAGCAGAACCGGACACCACTTTTCCTACAATGAGCAGTTCTTC	CASSRTGHHFSYNEQFF
TRBV5-6	TRBD1	TRBJ2-2	-	TGTGCCAGCAGCAGCAGGGGGCAGTACACCGGGGAGCTGTTTTTT	CASSSRGQYTGELFF
TRBV29-1	-	TRBJ1-2	few	TGCAGCGTTCAAACTTATCCTTTCTATGGCTACACCTTC	CSVQTYPFYGYTF
TRBV24-1	TRBD1	TRBJ2-7	-	TGTGCCACCAGTGACCCCCTCAACCGACAGGGTGGGTACGAGCAGTACTTC	CATSDPLNRQGGYEQYF
TRBV3-1	-	TRBJ1-1	-	TGTGCCAGCAGCCAAGCTACTCACACTGAAGCTTTCTTT	CASSQATHTEAFF
TRBV14	TRBD2	TRBJ2-6	few	TGTGCCAGCAGCCTGATCGGTGTCGGGAGGGGAGGAGCCAACGTCCTGACTTTC	CASSLIGVGRGGANVLTF
TRBV3-1	TRBD2	TRBJ2-7	-	TGTGCCAGCAGCCCTGGGACTAGGAAGGGCGAGCAGTACTTC	CASSPGTRKGEQYF
TRBV20-1	-	TRBJ2-7	many	TGCAGTGCTAGTGAAGGTTCGGGGTCCTACGAGCAGTACTTC	CSASEGSGSYEQYF
TRBV7-9	-	TRBJ2-3	-	TGTGCCAGCAGCTTAGTCAGCGTAGCAGATACGCAGTATTTT	CASSLVSVADTQYF